Presented here are 16 T cell receptor beta chains from one specimen sequenced in a study of cytomegalovirus exposure and HLA in healthy donors. The PCR contained 60 Vbeta and 13 Jbeta primers. The method was immunoSEQ multiplex PCR; TCRdb's version includes in-frame clones alone and lacks a portion of them. The data contain around 160,000 clones, about 77% of them singletons. The sample consisted of PBMCs. Receptors originate from a man aged 18 to 29 in good health and CMV-seropositive.

CDR3 residues: CASSLGLAGGPTDTQYF. CDR3 bases: TGTGCCAGCAGTTTAGGGTTAGCGGGAGGACCCACAGATACGCAGTATTTT. V is TRBV28 and J is TRBJ2-3; 10 bases map to TRBD2. This CDR3 spans 17 amino acids. Germline CDR1 MDHEN, CDR2 SYDVKM. The junction had 7 bases not matched to a gene; V was cut back by 2 bases and J by 2 bases.

The rearrangement joins TRBV14 to TRBJ1-1, with 8 bases lining up with TRBD1. V was pared by 5 bases and J by 8 bases, with 10 bases of the junction left unmatched. The CDR3 consists of 14 residues. Germline V CDR1 and CDR2: SGHDN, FVKESK. This CDR3 is CASSEFGTGREAFF. The CDR3 DNA sequence: TGTGCCAGCAGCGAGTTCGGGACAGGACGAGAAGCTTTCTTT.

In this sample, this clone turned up a few times. V and J are TRBV28 and TRBJ2-7; a possible D gene is TRBD1 (6 bases). The germline V and J ends were trimmed by 2 bases and 5 bases, with 13 bases remaining between them. Germline loops: CDR1 MDHEN, CDR2 SYDVKM. This CDR3 contains 14 residues. The CDR3 DNA reads TGTGCCAGCAGTTTAGGGGGCCTTCTGGACGAGCAGTACTTC. Its protein product is CASSLGGLLDEQYF.

The chain uses TRBV2 and TRBJ1-2; 7 nucleotides agree with TRBD1. Germline CDR1 reads SNHLY; CDR2 reads FYNNEI. The CDR3 contains 14 residues. V gave up 7 bases and J gave up 3 bases; unmatched junction bases: 8. The CDR3 protein is CASIRTQGYYGYTF. The CDR3 DNA follows: TGTGCCAGCATCAGGACACAGGGGTACTATGGCTACACCTTC.

The chain is built from TRBV5-1 and TRBJ2-3, with 9 bases that match TRBD1. J lost 4 bases, V lost 5 bases, and 8 bases had no gene match. The CDR3 sequence is 15 residues long. Germline V gene lookup returns CDR1 SGHRS and CDR2 YFSETQ. The CDR3 DNA is TGCGCCAGCAGGCCCGGGACAGGGACAGCAGATACGCAGTATTTT. It yields the protein CASRPGTGTADTQYF. Full variable domain (remainder filled in from reference TRBV5-1 and TRBJ2-3): KAGVTQTPRYLIKTRGQQVTLSCSPISGHRSVSWYQQTPGQGLQFLFEYFSETQRNKGNFPGRFSGRQFSNSRSEMNVSTLELGDSALYLCASRPGTGTADTQYFGPGTRLTVL.

The genes are TRBV4-1 and TRBJ1-2, with 7 bases aligning to TRBD1. Germline assignment: CDR1 MGHRA and CDR2 YSYEKL. The V and J ends lost 0 bases and 0 bases, in that order; junction bases with no gene match: 7. This CDR3 region has 17 residues. CDR3 loop: CASSQDKGGRANYGYTF. CDR3 sequence (DNA): TGCGCCAGCAGCCAAGATAAAGGGGGCAGGGCTAACTATGGCTACACCTTC.

This clone was observed a single time. The chain recombines TRBV7-6 with TRBJ2-7; TRBD1 agrees at 8 bases. Germline-derived CDR1 and CDR2 are SGHVS and FNYEAQ. The CDR3 covers 16 residues. Trimming cost V 4 bases and J 0 bases; bases outside gene matches: 8. CDR3 protein: CASSYQGQASSYEQYF. The CDR3 DNA sequence: TGTGCCAGCAGCTACCAGGGACAGGCGAGCTCCTACGAGCAGTACTTC.

The J gene is TRBJ2-1, the V gene TRBV6-5, with a weak D call TRBD2 (5 bases). Germline V gene sequence: CDR1 MNHEY, CDR2 SVGAGI. V lost 0 bases to trimming and J lost 5 bases, with 8 bases between them. This CDR3 spans 14 amino acids. The CDR3 is CASSYSRVNNEQFF. The CDR3 nucleotides are TGTGCCAGCAGTTACTCGAGGGTGAACAATGAGCAGTTCTTC.

This clone was detected only once. The chain links TRBV5-1 to TRBJ2-1; no firm D call. The germline V gene has CDR1 SGHRS and CDR2 YFSETQ. There are 15 residues in the CDR3. The V end was cut by 0 bases, the J end by 5 bases, with 12 bases between. DNA of the CDR3: TGCGCCAGCAGCTTGGCCCCCCCAACTAACAATGAGCAGTTCTTC. Amino acid sequence: CASSLAPPTNNEQFF.

This chain connects TRBV11-2 to TRBJ2-7, with D unclear. CDR1 and CDR2 (germline): SGHAT, FQNNGV. The CDR3 has 16 residues. V was pared by 2 bases and J by 2 bases, with 16 bases between. CDR3 in amino acids: CASSLYSGQAPYEQYF. In DNA, the CDR3 is TGTGCCAGCAGCTTATATAGTGGCCAGGCCCCCTACGAGCAGTACTTC.

CDR3 in amino acids: CASSPAGVVYEQYF. Written as DNA, the CDR3 is TGTGCCAGCAGCCCGGCGGGGGTGGTATACGAGCAGTACTTC. The chain uses TRBV11-2 and TRBJ2-7; TRBD2 matches at 7 bases. Germline loops: CDR1 SGHAT, CDR2 FQNNGV. V shed 5 bases, J shed 4 bases, and the junction held 8 bases outside the gene matches. CDR3 size: 14 residues.

The gene calls are TRBV5-8 and TRBJ2-1; D perhaps matches TRBD2 (6 bases). The CDR3 contains 13 residues. The V and J ends lost 4 bases and 7 bases respectively, with 12 bases between them. Germline lookup yields CDR1 SGHTS and CDR2 YDEGEE. The CDR3 region is CASSQGLRNEQFF. CDR3 sequence (DNA): TGTGCCAGCAGCCAGGGACTCAGGAATGAGCAGTTCTTC.

The V call is TRBV21-1, the J call TRBJ1-1; the table gives TRBD1 as D, unverified against the DNA. TRBV21-1 is a recognized pseudogene. The CDR3 has 17 amino acids. DNA of the CDR3: TGTGCCAGCAGCAAAGAGGACAGGGGGCGCGTTATCACTGAAGCTTTCTTT. Residues: CASSKEDRGRVITEAFF.

The chain uses TRBV12-5 and TRBJ2-3; D is possibly TRBD2 (6 bases). Looked up from germline, CDR1 is LGHNT and CDR2 is FRNRAP. V was shortened by 3 bases and J by 2 bases, with 12 bases between the two germline ends. The CDR3 length is 15 residues. Here the CDR3 DNA reads TGTGCTAGTGGTTTTGGTAGCGGACACACAGATACGCAGTATTTT. It is translated as CASGFGSGHTDTQYF.

V is TRBV29-1 and J is TRBJ2-3, with TRBD2 matching 8 bases. Trimming at V came to 6 bases and at J to 4 bases, leaving 9 bases not matched to a gene. Germline V gene data show CDR1 as SQVTM and CDR2 as ANQGSEA. The CDR3 contains 14 residues. CDR3 amino acids: CSVRSGGGPDTQYF. The CDR3 nucleotides read TGCAGCGTCAGATCCGGGGGGGGGCCAGATACGCAGTATTTT.

As for this clone: Other nucleotide sequences in the sample specify the same CDR3. The CDR3: CASSIGTGSYEQYF. As DNA, the CDR3 is TGTGCCAGTAGTATCGGGACAGGGTCCTACGAGCAGTACTTC. The V call is TRBV19, the J call TRBJ2-7, with 9 bases identical to TRBD1. V lost 3 bases and J lost 1; bases outside the gene matches: 1. The CDR3 is 14 amino acids. Germline V CDR1 and CDR2: LNHDA, SQIVND (reference sequence).